This TCR beta chain was sequenced in a study of blood T cell repertoires in COVID-19. Study as a whole: Sites across the United States, Italy and Spain contributed samples from acute and convalescent COVID-19. T cells, B-cell-depleted T cells, or PBMCs provided the cDNA or gDNA that served as material.

TCRdb's table, derived via immunoSEQ multiplex PCR, lists solely in-frame clones and lacks some. Of tens of thousands of clones listed, around 85% are singletons. This clone occurred once. Trimming removed 2 bases from V and 5 bases from J, with 16 bases in between. Germline CDR1 and CDR2: SGHTS and YDEGEE. The CDR3 length is 15 residues. The chain is built from TRBV5-8 and TRBJ2-5; possibly TRBD1 for D (6 bases). Sequencing used peripheral blood. This receptor was obtained from a human donor in a cohort sampled during active COVID-19. CDR3 DNA sequence: TGTGCCAGCAGCTTAGTCCCTACGCAGGGGGAGACCCAGTACTTC. It specifies CASSLVPTQGETQYF.